This T cell receptor (beta chain) was captured by sequencing in a study of blood T cell repertoires in COVID-19. The overall study: Samples taken during acute and convalescent COVID-19 were collected in the United States, Italy and Spain. Sources were T cells, B-cell-depleted T cells, or PBMCs; the material itself was cDNA or gDNA.

Participant age was about 18 to 95 years, and participants resided in about two dozen US areas. This table comes from immunoSEQ multiplex PCR, and its TCRdb copy is limited to in-frame clones, with some not included. The sample holds over 110,000 clones, about 80% seen once. V lost 1 base and J 0 bases, leaving 6 bases between the germline ends. Germline V gene sequence: CDR1 LNHNV, CDR2 YYDKDF (reference sequence). The CDR3 covers 14 residues. The sequencing sample was made of PBMCs or T cells enriched from blood (not recorded which). The V gene is TRBV15, the J gene TRBJ2-5; D is unresolved. The sequence derives from a man aged 45 to 65 in a cohort exposed to, infected with or recovered from COVID-19 (not recorded which). CDR3 in amino acids: CATSRVAHQETQYF. In DNA form, the CDR3 reads TGTGCCACCAGCAGAGTTGCGCACCAAGAGACCCAGTACTTC.